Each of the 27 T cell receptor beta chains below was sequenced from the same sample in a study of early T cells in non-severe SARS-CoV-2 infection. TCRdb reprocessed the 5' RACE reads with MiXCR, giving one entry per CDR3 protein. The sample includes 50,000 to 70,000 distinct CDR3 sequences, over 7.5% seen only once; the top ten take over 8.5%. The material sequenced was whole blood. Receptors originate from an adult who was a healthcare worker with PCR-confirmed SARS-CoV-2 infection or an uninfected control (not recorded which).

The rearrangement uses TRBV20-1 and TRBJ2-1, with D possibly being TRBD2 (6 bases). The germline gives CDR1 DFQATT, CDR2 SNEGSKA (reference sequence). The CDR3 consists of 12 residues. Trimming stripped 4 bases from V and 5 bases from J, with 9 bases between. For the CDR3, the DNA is TGCAGTGCTAAGGACTATAACAATGAGCAGTTCTTC. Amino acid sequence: CSAKDYNNEQFF.

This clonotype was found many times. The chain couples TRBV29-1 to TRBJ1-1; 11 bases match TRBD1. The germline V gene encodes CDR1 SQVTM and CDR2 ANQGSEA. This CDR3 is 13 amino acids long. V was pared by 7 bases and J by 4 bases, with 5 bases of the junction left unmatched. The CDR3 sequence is CSAGTGGGTEAFF. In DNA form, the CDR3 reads TGCAGCGCTGGGACAGGGGGTGGCACTGAAGCTTTCTTT.

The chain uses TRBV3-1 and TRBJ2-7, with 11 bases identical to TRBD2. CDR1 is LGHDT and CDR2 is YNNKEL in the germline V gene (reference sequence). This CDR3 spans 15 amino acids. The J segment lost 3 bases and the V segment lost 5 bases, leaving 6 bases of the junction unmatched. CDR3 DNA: TGTGCCAGCAGCGAACCGGGACTAGCGGTCTACGAGCAGTACTTC. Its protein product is CASSEPGLAVYEQYF.

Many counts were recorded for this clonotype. CDR3 nucleotide sequence: TGCGCCAGCAGCATCGGCCAGGGGGGCGAGACCCAGTACTTC. Residues: CASSIGQGGETQYF. The V and J genes are TRBV5-1 and TRBJ2-5, with D possibly being TRBD1 (7 bases). This CDR3 has 14 residues. Trimming left V 4 bases short and J 5 bases short, with 15 bases between. Germline V CDR1 and CDR2: SGHRS, YFSETQ. The complete variable domain, with remaining parts taken from reference TRBV5-1 and TRBJ2-5, reads KAGVTQTPRYLIKTRGQQVTLSCSPISGHRSVSWYQQTPGQGLQFLFEYFSETQRNKGNFPGRFSGRQFSNSRSEMNVSTLELGDSALYLCASSIGQGGETQYFGPGTRLLVL.

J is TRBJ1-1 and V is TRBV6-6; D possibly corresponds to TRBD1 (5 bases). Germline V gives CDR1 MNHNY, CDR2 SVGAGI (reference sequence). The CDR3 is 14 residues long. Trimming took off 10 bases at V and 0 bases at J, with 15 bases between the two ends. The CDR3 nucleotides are TGTGCCACCATATCGCAGGGCATGAACACTGAAGCTTTCTTT. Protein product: CATISQGMNTEAFF.

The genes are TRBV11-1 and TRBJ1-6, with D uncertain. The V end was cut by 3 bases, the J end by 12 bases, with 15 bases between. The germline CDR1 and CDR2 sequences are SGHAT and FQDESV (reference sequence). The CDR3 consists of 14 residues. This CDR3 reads CASSFGPGGVPLHF. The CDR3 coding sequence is TGTGCCAGCAGCTTTGGACCGGGTGGTGTACCCCTCCACTTT.

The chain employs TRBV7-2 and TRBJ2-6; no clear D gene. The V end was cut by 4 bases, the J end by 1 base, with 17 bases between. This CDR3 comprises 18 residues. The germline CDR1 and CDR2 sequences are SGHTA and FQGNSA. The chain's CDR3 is CASSSFGLRPSGANVLTF. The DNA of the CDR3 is TGTGCCAGCAGCTCCTTCGGTCTCCGGCCATCTGGGGCCAACGTCCTGACTTTC.

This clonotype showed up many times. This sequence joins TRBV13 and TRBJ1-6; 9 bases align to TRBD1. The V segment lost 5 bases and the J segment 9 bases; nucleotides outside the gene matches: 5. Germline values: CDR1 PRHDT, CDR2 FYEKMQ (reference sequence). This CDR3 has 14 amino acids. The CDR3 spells CASSSRDRVSPLHF. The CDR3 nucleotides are TGTGCCAGCAGCAGCCGGGACAGGGTTTCACCCCTCCACTTT.

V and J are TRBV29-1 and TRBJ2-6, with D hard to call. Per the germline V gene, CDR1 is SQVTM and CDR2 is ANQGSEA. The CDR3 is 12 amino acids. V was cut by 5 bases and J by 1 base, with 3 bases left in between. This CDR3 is CSVQSGANVLTF. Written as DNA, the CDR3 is TGCAGCGTTCAATCTGGGGCCAACGTCCTGACTTTC.

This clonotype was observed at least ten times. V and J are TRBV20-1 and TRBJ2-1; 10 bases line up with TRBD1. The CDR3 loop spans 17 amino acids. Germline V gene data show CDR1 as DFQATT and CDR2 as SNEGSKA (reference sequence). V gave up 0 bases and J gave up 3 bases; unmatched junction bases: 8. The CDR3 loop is CSARDPQGTGDYNEQFF. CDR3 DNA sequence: TGCAGTGCTAGAGATCCACAAGGGACAGGGGACTACAATGAGCAGTTCTTC.

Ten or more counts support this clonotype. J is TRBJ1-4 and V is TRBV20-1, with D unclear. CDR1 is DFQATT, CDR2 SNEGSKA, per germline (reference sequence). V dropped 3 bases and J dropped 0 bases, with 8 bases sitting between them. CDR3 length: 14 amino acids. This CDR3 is CSASFGSTNEKLFF. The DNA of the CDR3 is TGCAGTGCTAGTTTCGGTTCAACTAATGAAAAACTGTTTTTT.

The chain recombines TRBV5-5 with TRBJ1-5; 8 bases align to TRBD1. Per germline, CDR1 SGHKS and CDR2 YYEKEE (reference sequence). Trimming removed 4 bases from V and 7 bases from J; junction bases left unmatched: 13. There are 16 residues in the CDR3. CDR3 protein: CASSAMGQVAGQPQHF. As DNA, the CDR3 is TGTGCCAGCAGCGCGATGGGACAGGTTGCCGGCCAGCCCCAGCATTTT.

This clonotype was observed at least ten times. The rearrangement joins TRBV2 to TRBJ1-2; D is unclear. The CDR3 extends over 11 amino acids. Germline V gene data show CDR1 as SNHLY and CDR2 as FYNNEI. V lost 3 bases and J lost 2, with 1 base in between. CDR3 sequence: CASSDNYGYTF. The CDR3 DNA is TGTGCCAGCAGTGACAACTATGGCTACACCTTC.

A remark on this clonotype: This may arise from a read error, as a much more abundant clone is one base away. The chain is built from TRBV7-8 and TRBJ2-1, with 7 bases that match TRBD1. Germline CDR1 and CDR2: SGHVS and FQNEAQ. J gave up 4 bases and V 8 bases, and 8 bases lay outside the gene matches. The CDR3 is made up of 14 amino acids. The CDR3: CASRRDREYNEQFF. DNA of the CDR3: TGTGCCAGCCGCCGGGACAGAGAATACAATGAGCAGTTCTTC.

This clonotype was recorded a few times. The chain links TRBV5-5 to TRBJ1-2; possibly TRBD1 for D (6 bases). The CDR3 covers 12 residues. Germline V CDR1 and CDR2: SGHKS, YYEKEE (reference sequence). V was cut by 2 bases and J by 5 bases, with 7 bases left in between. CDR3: CASSFTGYGYTF. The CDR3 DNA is TGTGCCAGCAGCTTTACAGGGTATGGCTACACCTTC.

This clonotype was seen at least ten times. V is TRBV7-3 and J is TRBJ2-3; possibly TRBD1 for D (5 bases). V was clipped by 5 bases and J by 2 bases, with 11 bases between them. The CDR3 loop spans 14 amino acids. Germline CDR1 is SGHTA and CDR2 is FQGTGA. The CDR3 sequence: CASSPRQNTDTQYF. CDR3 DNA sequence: TGTGCCAGCAGCCCCCGACAGAACACAGATACGCAGTATTTT.

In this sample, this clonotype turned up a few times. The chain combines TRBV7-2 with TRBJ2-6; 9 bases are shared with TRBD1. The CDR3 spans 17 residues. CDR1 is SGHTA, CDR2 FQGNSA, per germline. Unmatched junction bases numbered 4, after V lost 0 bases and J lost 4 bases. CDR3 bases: TGTGCCAGCAGCTTAGCGGGGACAGGGACAGGGGCCAACGTCCTGACTTTC. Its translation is CASSLAGTGTGANVLTF.

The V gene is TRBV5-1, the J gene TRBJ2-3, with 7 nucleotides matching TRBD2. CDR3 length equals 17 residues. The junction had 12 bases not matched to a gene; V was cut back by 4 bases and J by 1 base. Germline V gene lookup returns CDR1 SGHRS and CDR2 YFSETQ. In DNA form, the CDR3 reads TGCGCCAGCAGCCTCACCCGGGAGGATGGTGGCACAGATACGCAGTATTTT. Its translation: CASSLTREDGGTDTQYF.

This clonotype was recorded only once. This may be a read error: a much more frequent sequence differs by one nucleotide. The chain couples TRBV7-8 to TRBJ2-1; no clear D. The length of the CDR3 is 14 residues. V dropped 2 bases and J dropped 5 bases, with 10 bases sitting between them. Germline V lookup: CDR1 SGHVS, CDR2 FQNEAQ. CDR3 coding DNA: TGTGCCAGCAGCTTAAGCGCACGGCACAATGAGCAGTTCTTC. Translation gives CASSLSARHNEQFF.

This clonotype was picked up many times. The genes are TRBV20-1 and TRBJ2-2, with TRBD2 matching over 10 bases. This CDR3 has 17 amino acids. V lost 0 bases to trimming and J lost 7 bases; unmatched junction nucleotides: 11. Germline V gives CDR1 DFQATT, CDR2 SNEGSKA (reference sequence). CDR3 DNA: TGCAGTGCTAGAGATTTAAGCGAGCGGGAGGGTATCGGGGAGCTGTTTTTT. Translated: CSARDLSEREGIGELFF.

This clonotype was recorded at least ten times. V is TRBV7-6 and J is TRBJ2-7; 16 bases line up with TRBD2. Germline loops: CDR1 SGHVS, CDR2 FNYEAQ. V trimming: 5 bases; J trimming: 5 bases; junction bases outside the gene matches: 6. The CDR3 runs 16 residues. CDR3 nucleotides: TGTGCCAGCAGCCTAGGGACTAGCGGGAGGGCAGACGAGCAGTACTTC. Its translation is CASSLGTSGRADEQYF.

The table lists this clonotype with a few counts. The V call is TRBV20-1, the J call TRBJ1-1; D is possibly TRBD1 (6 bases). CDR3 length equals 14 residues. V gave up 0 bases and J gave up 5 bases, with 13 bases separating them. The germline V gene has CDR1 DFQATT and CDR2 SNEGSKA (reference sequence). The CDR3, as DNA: TGCAGTGCTAGAGATCGTGGGGGGCGGACTGAAGCTTTCTTT. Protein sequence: CSARDRGGRTEAFF.

CDR3 residues: CASSQVEYGYTF. DNA for the CDR3: TGCGCCAGCAGCCAAGTAGAATATGGCTACACCTTC. This sequence joins TRBV4-1 and TRBJ1-2; D not certain. CDR1 is MGHRA and CDR2 is YSYEKL in the germline V gene. Trimming stripped 1 base from V and 5 bases from J, with 5 bases between. The CDR3 loop spans 12 amino acids.

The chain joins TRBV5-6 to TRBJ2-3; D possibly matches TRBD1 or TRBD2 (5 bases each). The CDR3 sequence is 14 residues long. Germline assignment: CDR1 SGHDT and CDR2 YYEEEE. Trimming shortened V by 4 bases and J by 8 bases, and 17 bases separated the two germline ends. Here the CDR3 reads CASSPGTAGLTQYF. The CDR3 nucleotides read TGTGCCAGCAGCCCAGGGACGGCCGGGCTTACGCAGTATTTT.

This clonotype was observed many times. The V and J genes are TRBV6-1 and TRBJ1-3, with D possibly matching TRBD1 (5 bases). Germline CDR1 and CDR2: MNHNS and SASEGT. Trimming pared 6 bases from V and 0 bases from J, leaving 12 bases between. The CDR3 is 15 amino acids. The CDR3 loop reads CASRPGRNSGNTIYF. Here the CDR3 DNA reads TGTGCCAGCAGGCCGGGACGGAACTCTGGAAACACCATATATTTT.

CDR3 coding DNA: TGTGCCAGCAGCGGGACCGGGACCTACACCGGGGAGCTGTTTTTT. It specifies CASSGTGTYTGELFF. The chain links TRBV13 to TRBJ2-2; D is perhaps TRBD1 or TRBD2 (5 bases each). Germline CDR1 and CDR2: PRHDT and FYEKMQ (reference sequence). The CDR3 sequence is 15 residues long. V was trimmed by 5 bases and J by 3 bases, leaving 13 bases between them.

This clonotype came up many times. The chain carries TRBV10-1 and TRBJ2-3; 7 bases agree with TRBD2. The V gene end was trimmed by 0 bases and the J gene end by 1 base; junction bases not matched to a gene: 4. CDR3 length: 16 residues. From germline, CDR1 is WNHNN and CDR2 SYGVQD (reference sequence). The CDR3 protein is CASSESYGGGTDTQYF. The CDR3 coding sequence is TGCGCCAGCAGTGAGTCCTATGGGGGGGGCACAGATACGCAGTATTTT.